These 27 T cell receptor beta chains were all obtained from the same sample, sequenced in a study of T cell clones after liver transplantation. Sequencing used immunoSEQ multiplex PCR; TCRdb keeps in-frame clones, though not all of them. The repertoire holds under 20,000 clones, with 88% as singletons. Sequencing was performed on CD8+ T cells from blood, taken before liver transplant. These receptors all stem from a human donor who received a liver transplant.

This rearrangement joins TRBV28 to TRBJ2-5; D gene uncertain. Germline assignment: CDR1 MDHEN and CDR2 SYDVKM. Trimming pared 5 bases from V and 4 bases from J, leaving 17 bases between. The CDR3 covers 15 residues. Here the CDR3 DNA reads TGTGCCAGCAGTCCTTACACCCTTTCGGGAGAGACCCAGTACTTC. Amino acid sequence: CASSPYTLSGETQYF.

This clone was picked up one time. V and J are TRBV4-3 and TRBJ1-1; weak D call: TRBD1 (6 bases). The V gene's germline CDR1 is LGHNA and CDR2 YSLEER. The CDR3 loop spans 17 amino acids. V was shortened by 0 bases and J by 2 bases, with 16 bases between the two germline ends. As DNA, the CDR3 is TGCGCCAGCAGCCAAGATAGGGCCATGGGGGGCAACACTGAAGCTTTCTTT. Translation gives CASSQDRAMGGNTEAFF.

The J gene is TRBJ2-7, the V gene TRBV19; TRBD2 agrees at 14 bases. CDR1 is LNHDA, CDR2 SQIVND, per germline (reference sequence). After removal of 5 bases from V and 3 bases from J, the junction contained 12 bases not matched to a gene. This CDR3 has 18 amino acids. The CDR3 spells CASSSLPGLAGGHYEQYF. DNA of the CDR3: TGTGCCAGTAGTTCCCTCCCTGGACTAGCGGGAGGCCACTACGAGCAGTACTTC.

The chain's CDR3 is CAWNGPGQISYEQYF. As DNA, the CDR3 is TGTGCCTGGAACGGTCCGGGACAGATCTCCTACGAGCAGTACTTC. J is TRBJ2-7 and V is TRBV30; 7 bases match TRBD1. With 4 bases clipped from V and 0 bases from J, the junction kept 9 bases outside the gene matches. Looked up from germline, CDR1 is GTSNPN and CDR2 is SVGIG (reference sequence). This CDR3 comprises 15 residues.

This clone was seen more than once but under ten times. The chain employs TRBV19 and TRBJ1-5; D is unresolved. Germline-derived CDR1 and CDR2 are LNHDA and SQIVND (reference sequence). Trimming left V 4 bases short and J 7 bases short, with 14 bases between. The CDR3 extends over 14 amino acids. As DNA, the CDR3 is TGTGCCAGTAGTACGTGGGATATTGGCCAGCCCCAGCATTTT. Translation: CASSTWDIGQPQHF.

This chain uses TRBV11-2 with TRBJ2-3; D not certain. This CDR3 has 12 amino acids. Per germline, CDR1 SGHAT and CDR2 FQNNGV. Trimming left V 2 bases short and J 4 bases short, with 4 bases between. CDR3 region: CASSLYPDTQYF. CDR3 nucleotides: TGTGCCAGCAGCTTATATCCAGATACGCAGTATTTT.

The gene calls are TRBV11-2 and TRBJ2-2; D is unclear. The CDR3 extends over 15 amino acids. The V end lost 5 bases, the J end lost 4 bases, and 14 bases lay between the germline ends. The germline CDR1 and CDR2 sequences are SGHAT and FQNNGV. The CDR3 coding sequence is TGTGCCAGCAGCCACGGAATAACCGGCACCGGGGAGCTGTTTTTT. Translating it yields CASSHGITGTGELFF.

The J gene is TRBJ2-2, the V gene TRBV9; D is possibly TRBD1 (6 bases). V was shortened by 4 bases and J by 6 bases, with 16 bases between the two germline ends. The CDR3 contains 15 residues. Germline-derived CDR1 and CDR2 are SGDLS and YYNGEE. CDR3 in DNA: TGTGCCAGCAGCCAACGAGGGGGTTGGGCCGGGGAGCTGTTTTTT. It codes for CASSQRGGWAGELFF.

The V and J genes are TRBV2 and TRBJ2-7; D possibly corresponds to TRBD1 (5 bases). Germline V gene sequence: CDR1 SNHLY, CDR2 FYNNEI. This CDR3 is built from 14 residues. The V and J ends lost 5 bases and 1 base respectively, with 12 bases between them. For the CDR3, the DNA is TGTGCCAGCAGTTTGGACACCGGTTCCTACGAGCAGTACTTC. This sequence encodes CASSLDTGSYEQYF.

The CDR3 region is CASSLSTTGANGGYTF. The CDR3 DNA is TGTGCCAGCAGTTTATCGACGACAGGGGCCAACGGTGGCTACACCTTC. V gene TRBV27 combines with J gene TRBJ1-2; TRBD1 aligns across 8 bases. V was clipped by 0 bases and J by 7 bases; unmatched bases: 10. CDR1 and CDR2 from the germline V gene are MNHEY and SMNVEV (reference sequence). The CDR3 runs to 16 residues.

The rearrangement joins TRBV7-9 to TRBJ1-1, with D possibly being TRBD1 (6 bases). This CDR3 is 15 amino acids long. With 5 bases removed from V and 0 bases from J, the gap between germline ends came to 13 bases. Germline V gene lookup returns CDR1 SEHNR and CDR2 FQNEAQ (reference sequence). The CDR3 DNA reads TGTGCCAGCAGCCCTAGGACAGTCTTGAACACTGAAGCTTTCTTT. Protein product: CASSPRTVLNTEAFF. Filled out from reference TRBV7-9 and TRBJ1-1, the complete variable domain reads DTGVSQNPRHKITKRGQNVTFRCDPISEHNRLYWYRQTLGQGPEFLTYFQNEAQLEKSRLLSDRFSAERPKGSFSTLEIQRTEQGDSAMYLCASSPRTVLNTEAFFGQGTRLTVV.

This clone appeared once. This chain connects TRBV5-1 to TRBJ2-4, with TRBD2 matching over 14 bases. CDR1 and CDR2 (germline): SGHRS, YFSETQ. The junction had 10 bases not matched to a gene; V was cut back by 5 bases and J by 3 bases. The CDR3 has 18 residues. The CDR3 region is CASRYVTSGRAVKNIQYF. The DNA of the CDR3 is TGCGCCAGCAGATATGTGACTAGCGGGAGGGCAGTCAAAAACATTCAGTACTTC. Full variable domain (missing parts from reference TRBV5-1 and TRBJ2-4): KAGVTQTPRYLIKTRGQQVTLSCSPISGHRSVSWYQQTPGQGLQFLFEYFSETQRNKGNFPGRFSGRQFSNSRSEMNVSTLELGDSALYLCASRYVTSGRAVKNIQYFGAGTRLSVL.

This clone was counted only a few times. This chain joins TRBV28 and TRBJ2-5; 8 positions match TRBD1. This CDR3 spans 15 amino acids. The ends lost 0 bases at V and 6 bases at J; junction bases unmatched: 6. Germline assignment: CDR1 MDHEN and CDR2 SYDVKM. The CDR3, as DNA: TGTGCCAGCAGTTTATGGAACCGGGACAGGAAGACCCAGTACTTC. Its protein is CASSLWNRDRKTQYF.

The chain links TRBV7-2 to TRBJ2-5; 13 bases line up with TRBD2. CDR1 and CDR2 from the germline V gene are SGHTA and FQGNSA. The CDR3 length is 14 residues. V lost 5 bases to trimming and J lost 5 bases; unmatched junction nucleotides: 2. CDR3 sequence: CASSMGLAGETQYF. DNA for the CDR3: TGTGCCAGCAGCATGGGACTAGCGGGGGAGACCCAGTACTTC.

This sequence joins TRBV28 and TRBJ2-1; D remains unclear. V dropped 5 bases and J dropped 0 bases, with 14 bases sitting between them. The CDR3 runs 16 residues. Germline CDR1 is MDHEN and CDR2 is SYDVKM. The CDR3: CASSNRGLSSYNEQFF. Written as DNA, the CDR3 is TGTGCCAGCAGTAACAGAGGCCTGAGCTCCTACAATGAGCAGTTCTTC.

This chain connects TRBV19 to TRBJ1-2; D might be TRBD1 (5 bases). The CDR3 length is 13 residues. V was shortened by 4 bases and J by 4 bases, with 10 bases between the two germline ends. The germline gives CDR1 LNHDA, CDR2 SQIVND (reference sequence). The CDR3 reads CASSSGTSYGYTF. CDR3 nucleotide sequence: TGTGCCAGTAGTAGCGGGACGTCCTATGGCTACACCTTC.

This clone was seen a few times. The chain uses TRBV27 and TRBJ2-1; tentatively, D is TRBD2 (5 bases). Germline CDR1 reads MNHEY; CDR2 reads SMNVEV (reference sequence). Trimming left V 9 bases short and J 0 bases short, with 12 bases between. The CDR3 length is 14 residues. The CDR3 DNA reads as TGTGCCAGTTCAAGCGGTAGCTCCTACAATGAGCAGTTCTTC. Translating it yields CASSSGSSYNEQFF.

This chain connects TRBV7-6 to TRBJ2-1; 8 bases agree with TRBD1. V lost 1 base, J lost 4 bases, and 9 bases stayed unmatched. Germline V gives CDR1 SGHVS, CDR2 FNYEAQ. This CDR3 has 17 residues. This CDR3 reads CASSLVGQGATYNEQFF. The CDR3 DNA reads TGTGCCAGCAGCTTAGTAGGGCAGGGGGCGACATACAATGAGCAGTTCTTC.

This clone appeared once. This chain uses TRBV2 with TRBJ1-3, with D hard to call. The germline V gene encodes CDR1 SNHLY and CDR2 FYNNEI. CDR3 size: 14 residues. The germline V and J ends were trimmed by 11 bases and 0 bases, with 14 bases remaining between them. The CDR3 sequence: CALDRENSGNTIYF. CDR3 nucleotide sequence: TGTGCCCTAGATCGGGAAAACTCTGGAAACACCATATATTTT.

The chain recombines TRBV12-5 with TRBJ1-3, with D hard to call. V lost 1 base to trimming and J lost 0 bases, with 10 bases between them. Germline CDR1 reads LGHNT; CDR2 reads FRNRAP. The CDR3 totals 16 residues. The CDR3 nucleotides read TGTGCTAGTGGTTTGGGGGTAGGCCCCTCTGGAAACACCATATATTTT. Translated: CASGLGVGPSGNTIYF.

This clone was seen just once. This rearrangement joins TRBV7-9 to TRBJ2-3; 8 bases map to TRBD2. Germline lookup yields CDR1 SEHNR and CDR2 FQNEAQ (reference sequence). This CDR3 spans 14 amino acids. The V gene end was trimmed by 10 bases and the J gene end by 4 bases; junction bases not matched to a gene: 10. The CDR3 DNA sequence: TGTGCCACCGCCCCGGGGGGGACGGCAGATACGCAGTATTTT. It translates to CATAPGGTADTQYF.

This sequence joins TRBV14 and TRBJ2-7, with 8 bases identical to TRBD1. Germline CDR1 SGHDN, CDR2 FVKESK. This CDR3 is 13 amino acids long. V was pared by 5 bases and J by 2 bases, with 2 bases of the junction left unmatched. The CDR3 reads CASSWGQAYEQYF. CDR3 nucleotide sequence: TGTGCCAGCAGCTGGGGACAGGCCTACGAGCAGTACTTC.

The V gene is TRBV5-6, the J gene TRBJ2-5; D ambiguous. The J call may be mistaken, given a closer DNA end match to TRBJ2-7. Per the germline V gene, CDR1 is SGHDT and CDR2 is YYEEEE. The CDR3 consists of 14 residues. This chain's CDR3 is CASSLAGSAYEQYF. DNA of the CDR3: TGTGCCAGCAGCTTGGCAGGTTCGGCCTACGAGCAGTACTTC.

The chain has TRBV14 and TRBJ2-1, with no clear D. The CDR3 runs 13 residues. V shed 4 bases and J shed 8 bases, with 12 bases lying between them. Germline lookup yields CDR1 SGHDN and CDR2 FVKESK. DNA of the CDR3: TGTGCCAGCAGCCCCCTAAGGAGAGATGAGCAGTTCTTC. Its protein product is CASSPLRRDEQFF.

The chain is built from TRBV7-3 and TRBJ2-7; 7 bases are shared with TRBD2. J was trimmed by 1 base and V by 6 bases; bases with no gene match: 9. The CDR3 covers 15 residues. CDR1 and CDR2 (germline): SGHTA, FQGTGA. The CDR3 region is CASSPSSGSSYEQYF. The CDR3 nucleotides read TGTGCCAGCAGTCCCTCTAGCGGATCATCCTACGAGCAGTACTTC.

The chain combines TRBV19 with TRBJ1-2; no clear D. Trimming left V 8 bases short and J 4 bases short, with 17 bases between. The CDR3 spans 14 residues. Germline values: CDR1 LNHDA, CDR2 SQIVND (reference sequence). DNA for the CDR3: TGTGCCAGTTTTCGGTGGGCGCGAGGCTATGGCTACACCTTC. It is translated as CASFRWARGYGYTF.

This chain uses TRBV19 with TRBJ1-1; possibly TRBD1 for D (5 bases). This CDR3 has 13 amino acids. Germline V gives CDR1 LNHDA, CDR2 SQIVND (reference sequence). The V and J ends lost 6 bases and 4 bases respectively, with 12 bases between them. CDR3 nucleotides: TGTGCCAGTAGGTCCGGGGGAGGCACTGAAGCTTTCTTT. It translates to CASRSGGGTEAFF.